These 6 T cell receptor beta chains share one sample of origin, sequenced in a study of T cell repertoires in cytomegalovirus infection. MiXCR, applied by TCRdb to the reads, yields one record per CDR3 protein. The sample gives some 130,000 distinct CDR3 sequences, more than 20% of which show up once; 34% is in the top ten. For these receptors, no antigen is known. The sequencing input was PBMCs, sequenced either directly or after in vitro stimulation (not recorded which). These receptors all come from a human donor in good health (CMV status not recorded). Some clones in this sample may be carry-over from other donors' samples.

Ten or more counts support this clonotype. The CDR3 region is CASSPDRSTEAFF. The CDR3 nucleotides are TGTGCCAGCAGCCCGGACAGGAGCACTGAAGCTTTCTTT. This chain uses TRBV7-2 with TRBJ1-1; 7 nucleotides line up with TRBD1. V shed 5 bases, J shed 4 bases, and the junction held 4 bases outside the gene matches. Germline CDR1 and CDR2: SGHTA and FQGNSA. CDR3 length equals 13 residues.

V usage is TRBV3-1 and J usage is TRBJ2-6, with 10 positions matching TRBD2. The J segment lost 0 bases and the V segment lost 3 bases, leaving 8 bases of the junction unmatched. The CDR3 spans 19 residues. The V gene's germline CDR1 is LGHDT and CDR2 YNNKEL (reference sequence). The CDR3 protein is CASSQNPGLANSGANVLTF. The CDR3 DNA is TGTGCCAGCAGCCAGAACCCGGGACTAGCGAACTCTGGGGCCAACGTCCTGACTTTC. The whole variable domain, remainder taken from reference TRBV3-1 and TRBJ2-6, is DTAVSQTPKYLVTQMGNDKSIKCEQNLGHDTMYWYKQDSKKFLKIMFSYNNKELIINETVPNRFSPKSPDKAHLNLHINSLELGDSAVYFCASSQNPGLANSGANVLTFGAGSRLTVL.

The rearrangement links TRBV7-2 to TRBJ2-5, with D perhaps TRBD1 or TRBD2 (6 bases each). The CDR3 totals 14 residues. The germline V gene encodes CDR1 SGHTA and CDR2 FQGNSA. With 3 bases removed from V and 5 bases from J, the gap between germline ends came to 13 bases. This chain's CDR3 is CASSFQGGSETQYF. In DNA form, the CDR3 reads TGTGCCAGCAGCTTCCAAGGGGGGTCCGAGACCCAGTACTTC.

This clonotype has a count of ten or more. V usage is TRBV28 and J usage is TRBJ1-2, with D possibly matching TRBD1 (5 bases). The V and J ends lost 3 bases and 4 bases respectively, with 15 bases between them. In germline, CDR1 is MDHEN, CDR2 SYDVKM. CDR3 length equals 15 residues. The CDR3 DNA reads TGTGCCAGCAGTTTCCGGACACATATCCTCTATGGCTACACCTTC. Its translation is CASSFRTHILYGYTF.

The chain uses TRBV6-5 and TRBJ2-2; TRBD2 aligns across 7 bases. Germline V gene sequence: CDR1 MNHEY, CDR2 SVGAGI. The CDR3 has 14 residues. V dropped 8 bases and J dropped 4; count of bases not matched to a gene: 7. The CDR3 DNA sequence: TGTGCCAGCGCGGCGGGAGTTCCCACCGGGGAGCTGTTTTTT. Translating it yields CASAAGVPTGELFF.

V gene TRBV19 combines with J gene TRBJ2-7, with D perhaps being TRBD1 or TRBD2 (6 bases each). V was clipped by 8 bases and J by 2 bases, with 16 bases between them. This CDR3 region has 14 residues. Germline V gene data show CDR1 as LNHDA and CDR2 as SQIVND (reference sequence). CDR3 sequence (DNA): TGTGCCAGTGCCGAGGGGGGTCCCCCCTACGAGCAGTACGTC. It translates to CASAEGGPPYEQYV.